In this sample, the clone carrying this T cell receptor (beta chain) turned up a few times. This record comes from a study of blood T cells in healthy people across ages. Next came a second PCR, run for roughly 6 to 11 cycles, which used a sample-barcoded 5' primer along with a J-beta primer mix. Each CDR3 protein is one row after TCRdb ran MiXCR on the 5' RACE reads. The table has fewer than 900,000 distinct CDR3 sequences, roughly 50% seen once. Per the germline V gene, CDR1 is SGHRS and CDR2 is YFSETQ. The CDR3 runs to 18 residues. With V trimmed by 1 base and J by 3 bases, 13 bases remained unmatched. Per sample, no less than 5 micrograms of total RNA were extracted.

V usage is TRBV5-1 and J usage is TRBJ2-3; 8 bases agree with TRBD2. This receptor was identified in a woman between 55 and 75 years old in good health. The sample was blood. In DNA, the CDR3 is TGCGCCAGCAGCTTGTATAACAGCGGGAGAGGTGGTACAGATACGCAGTATTTT. It encodes CASSLYNSGRGGTDTQYF.